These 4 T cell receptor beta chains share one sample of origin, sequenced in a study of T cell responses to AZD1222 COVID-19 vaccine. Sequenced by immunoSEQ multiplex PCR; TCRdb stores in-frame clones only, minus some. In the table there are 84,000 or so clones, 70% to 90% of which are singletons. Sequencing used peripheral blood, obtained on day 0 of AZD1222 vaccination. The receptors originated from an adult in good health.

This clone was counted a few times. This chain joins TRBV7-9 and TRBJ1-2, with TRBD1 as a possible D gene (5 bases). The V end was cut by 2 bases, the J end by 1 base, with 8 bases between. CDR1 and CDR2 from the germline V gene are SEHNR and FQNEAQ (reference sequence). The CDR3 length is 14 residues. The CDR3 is CASSLSDNNYGYTF. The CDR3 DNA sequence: TGTGCCAGCAGCTTATCGGACAATAACTATGGCTACACCTTC.

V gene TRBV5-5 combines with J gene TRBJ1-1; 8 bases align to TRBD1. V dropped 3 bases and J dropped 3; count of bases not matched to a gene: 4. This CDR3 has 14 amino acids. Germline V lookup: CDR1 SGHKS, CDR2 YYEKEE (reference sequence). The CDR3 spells CASSSGGEYTEAFF. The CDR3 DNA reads TGTGCCAGCAGCTCAGGGGGCGAATACACTGAAGCTTTCTTT.

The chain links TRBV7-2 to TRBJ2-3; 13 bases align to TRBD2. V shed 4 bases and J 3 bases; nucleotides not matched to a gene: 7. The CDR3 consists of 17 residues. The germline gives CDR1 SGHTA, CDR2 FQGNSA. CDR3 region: CASSSARLAGGTDTQYF. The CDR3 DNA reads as TGTGCCAGCAGCTCCGCCCGACTAGCGGGGGGTACAGATACGCAGTATTTT.

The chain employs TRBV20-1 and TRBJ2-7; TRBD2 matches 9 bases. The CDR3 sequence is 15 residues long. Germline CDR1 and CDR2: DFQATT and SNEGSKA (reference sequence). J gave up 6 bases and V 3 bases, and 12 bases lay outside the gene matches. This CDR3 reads CSASPPVAGVREQYF. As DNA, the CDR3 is TGCAGTGCTAGTCCCCCCGTAGCGGGAGTTCGCGAGCAGTACTTC.